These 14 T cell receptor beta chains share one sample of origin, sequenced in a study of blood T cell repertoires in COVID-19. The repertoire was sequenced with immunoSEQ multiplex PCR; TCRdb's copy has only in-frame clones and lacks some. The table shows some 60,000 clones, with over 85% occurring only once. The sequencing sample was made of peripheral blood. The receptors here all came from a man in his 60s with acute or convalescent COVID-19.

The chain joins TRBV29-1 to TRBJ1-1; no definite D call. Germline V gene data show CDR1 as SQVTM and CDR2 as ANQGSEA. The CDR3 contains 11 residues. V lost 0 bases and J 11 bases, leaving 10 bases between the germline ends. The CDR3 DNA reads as TGCAGCGTTGAAGATCGGGGTTGGGCTTTCTTT. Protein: CSVEDRGWAFF.

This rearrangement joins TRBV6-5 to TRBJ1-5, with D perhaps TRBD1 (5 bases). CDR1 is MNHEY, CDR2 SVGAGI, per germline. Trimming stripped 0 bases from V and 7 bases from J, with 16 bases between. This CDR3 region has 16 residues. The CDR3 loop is CASSYSSSTARQPQHF. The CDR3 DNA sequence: TGTGCCAGCAGTTACTCGTCTTCGACAGCTCGGCAGCCCCAGCATTTT.

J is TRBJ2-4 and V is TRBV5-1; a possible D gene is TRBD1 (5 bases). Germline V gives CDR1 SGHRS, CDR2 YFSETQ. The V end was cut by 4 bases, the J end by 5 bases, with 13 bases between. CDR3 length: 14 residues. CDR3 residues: CASSHGLGENIQYF. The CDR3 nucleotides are TGCGCCAGCAGCCACGGATTAGGGGAAAACATTCAGTACTTC.

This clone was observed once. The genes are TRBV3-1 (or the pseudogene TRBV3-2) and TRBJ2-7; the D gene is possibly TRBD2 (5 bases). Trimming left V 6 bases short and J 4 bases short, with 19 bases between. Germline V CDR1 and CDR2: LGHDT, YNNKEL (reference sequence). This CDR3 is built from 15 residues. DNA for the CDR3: TGTGCCAGCAGTCAAAAGAGTCTACGGGGTTACGAGCAGTACTTC. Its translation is CASSQKSLRGYEQYF.

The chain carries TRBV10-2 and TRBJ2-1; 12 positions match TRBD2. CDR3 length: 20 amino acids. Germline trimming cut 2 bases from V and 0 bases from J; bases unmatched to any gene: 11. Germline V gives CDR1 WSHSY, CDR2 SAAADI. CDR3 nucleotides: TGCGCCAGCAGTGAGCGGACTAGCGGGGCCACTATATTCTCCTACAATGAGCAGTTCTTC. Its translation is CASSERTSGATIFSYNEQFF.

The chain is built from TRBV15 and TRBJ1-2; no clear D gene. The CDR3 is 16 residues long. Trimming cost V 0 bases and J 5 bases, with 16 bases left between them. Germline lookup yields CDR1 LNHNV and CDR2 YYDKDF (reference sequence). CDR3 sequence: CATSRDGTRAAYGYTF. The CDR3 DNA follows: TGTGCCACCAGCAGAGATGGTACGCGGGCAGCTTATGGCTACACCTTC.

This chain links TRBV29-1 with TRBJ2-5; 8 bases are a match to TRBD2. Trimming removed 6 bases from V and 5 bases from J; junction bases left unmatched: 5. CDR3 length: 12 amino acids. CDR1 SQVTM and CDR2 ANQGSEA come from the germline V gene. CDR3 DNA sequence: TGCAGCGTCCAACGGGGGGGGGAGACCCAGTACTTC. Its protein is CSVQRGGETQYF. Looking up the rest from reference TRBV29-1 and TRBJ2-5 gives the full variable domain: SAVISQKPSRDICQRGTSLTIQCQVDSQVTMMFWYRQQPGQSLTLIATANQGSEATYESGFVIDKFPISRPNLTFSTLTVSNMSPEDSSIYLCSVQRGGETQYFGPGTRLLVL.

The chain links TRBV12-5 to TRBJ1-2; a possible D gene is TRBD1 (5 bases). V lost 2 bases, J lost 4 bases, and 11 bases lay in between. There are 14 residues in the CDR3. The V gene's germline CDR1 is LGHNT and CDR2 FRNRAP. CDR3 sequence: CASGLSGGGYGYTF. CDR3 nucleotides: TGTGCTAGTGGTTTGTCTGGGGGGGGCTATGGCTACACCTTC.

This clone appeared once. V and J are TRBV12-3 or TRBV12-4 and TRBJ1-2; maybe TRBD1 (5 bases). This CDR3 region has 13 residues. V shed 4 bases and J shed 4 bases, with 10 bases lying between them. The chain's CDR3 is CASSYGQGYGYTF. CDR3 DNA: TGTGCCAGCAGTTATGGACAAGGCTATGGCTACACCTTC.

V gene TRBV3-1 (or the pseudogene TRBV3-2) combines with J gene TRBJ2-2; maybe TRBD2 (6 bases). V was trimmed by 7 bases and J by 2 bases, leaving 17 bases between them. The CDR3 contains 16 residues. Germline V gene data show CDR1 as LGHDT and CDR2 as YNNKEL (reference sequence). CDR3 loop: CASTLLGGANTGELFF. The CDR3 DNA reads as TGTGCCAGCACCTTACTGGGGGGAGCCAACACCGGGGAGCTGTTTTTT.

This CDR3 is CASSLETVNGYTF. DNA of the CDR3: TGTGCCAGCAGCCTAGAAACAGTTAATGGCTACACCTTC. The rearrangement uses TRBV7-9 and TRBJ1-2; D is uncertain. Between the trimmed V and J ends, which lost 5 bases and 6 bases, there was a span of 13 bases. Germline lookup yields CDR1 SEHNR and CDR2 FQNEAQ (reference sequence). The CDR3 runs 13 residues.

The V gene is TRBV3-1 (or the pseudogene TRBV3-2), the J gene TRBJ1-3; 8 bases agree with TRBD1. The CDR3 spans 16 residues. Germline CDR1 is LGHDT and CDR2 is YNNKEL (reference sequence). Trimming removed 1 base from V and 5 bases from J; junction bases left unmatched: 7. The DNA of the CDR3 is TGTGCCAGCAGCCAAGGGCGACAGGGGTATAGAAACACCATATATTTT. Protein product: CASSQGRQGYRNTIYF.

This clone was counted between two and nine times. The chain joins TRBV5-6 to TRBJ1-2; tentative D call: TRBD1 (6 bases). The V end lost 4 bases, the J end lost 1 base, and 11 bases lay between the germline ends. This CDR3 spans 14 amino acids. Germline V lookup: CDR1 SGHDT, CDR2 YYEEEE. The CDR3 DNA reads TGTGCCAGCAGCCCCACAGGGTATAACTATGGCTACACCTTC. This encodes CASSPTGYNYGYTF.

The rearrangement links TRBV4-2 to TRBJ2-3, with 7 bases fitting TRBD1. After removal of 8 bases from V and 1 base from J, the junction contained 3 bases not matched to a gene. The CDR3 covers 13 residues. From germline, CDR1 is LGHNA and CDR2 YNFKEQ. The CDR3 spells CASRGGGTDTQYF. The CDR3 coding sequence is TGTGCCAGCCGAGGGGGCGGCACAGATACGCAGTATTTT.